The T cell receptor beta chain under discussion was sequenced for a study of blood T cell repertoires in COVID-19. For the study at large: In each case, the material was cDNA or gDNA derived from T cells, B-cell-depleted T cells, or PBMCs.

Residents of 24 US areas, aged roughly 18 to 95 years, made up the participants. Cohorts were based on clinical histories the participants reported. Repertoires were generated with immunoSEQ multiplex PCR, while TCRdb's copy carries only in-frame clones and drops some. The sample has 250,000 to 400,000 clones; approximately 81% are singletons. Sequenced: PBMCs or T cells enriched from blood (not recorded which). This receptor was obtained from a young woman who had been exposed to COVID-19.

The CDR3: CATLTGGQSYEQYF. The CDR3, as DNA: TGTGCCACCCTTACGGGGGGGCAAAGCTACGAGCAGTACTTC. The chain couples TRBV28 to TRBJ2-7; 8 bases fit TRBD2. Germline V gene lookup returns CDR1 MDHEN and CDR2 SYDVKM. The CDR3 sequence is 14 residues long. The V segment lost 10 bases and the J segment 3 bases; nucleotides outside the gene matches: 11.